This is a list of T cell receptor beta chains from one sample in a study of cytomegalovirus exposure and HLA in healthy donors. The method was immunoSEQ multiplex PCR; TCRdb's version includes in-frame clones alone and lacks a portion of them. The sample holds 150,000 to 200,000 clones, more than 75% seen once. Sequencing input: PBMCs. The receptors were sampled from a girl under two years old in good health and CMV-seronegative. CDR3s include the opening cysteine and the closing phenylalanine or tryptophan. The order of the fields is D gene, V gene, J gene, clone size, CDR3 protein, CDR3 DNA. D genes are given only for firm matches. Rows give clone size only sometimes, using once, few, many, or a class for an expanded clone.

d_gene: .
v_gene: TRBV11-2
j_gene: TRBJ2-4
abundance: .
CDR3aa: CASSLGGSKNIQYF
CDR3nt: TGTGCCAGCAGCTTAGGAGGATCCAAAAACATTCAGTACTTC

d_gene: .
v_gene: TRBV18
j_gene: TRBJ1-4
abundance: .
CDR3aa: CASSPDSATNEKLFF
CDR3nt: TGTGCCAGCTCACCAGACAGTGCAACTAATGAAAAACTGTTTTTT

d_gene: .
v_gene: TRBV9
j_gene: TRBJ2-1
abundance: .
CDR3aa: CASSVVPADYNEQFF
CDR3nt: TGTGCCAGCAGCGTAGTCCCAGCGGACTACAATGAGCAGTTCTTC

d_gene: TRBD1
v_gene: TRBV29-1
j_gene: TRBJ1-2
abundance: .
CDR3aa: CSVPRGQGTVYTF
CDR3nt: TGCAGCGTCCCTAGGGGACAGGGTACAGTCTACACCTTC

d_gene: .
v_gene: TRBV9
j_gene: TRBJ1-6
abundance: .
CDR3aa: CASSGTGNNSPLHF
CDR3nt: TGTGCCAGCAGCGGGACGGGAAATAATTCACCCCTCCACTTT

d_gene: TRBD2
v_gene: TRBV20-1
j_gene: TRBJ2-7
abundance: .
CDR3aa: CSAPGGYEQYF
CDR3nt: TGCAGTGCCCCGGGGGGTTACGAGCAGTACTTC

d_gene: TRBD2
v_gene: TRBV9
j_gene: TRBJ2-7
abundance: .
CDR3aa: CASSTQPGEGHYEQYF
CDR3nt: TGTGCCAGCAGCACCCAGCCGGGGGAGGGCCACTACGAGCAGTACTTC

d_gene: TRBD2
v_gene: TRBV5-1
j_gene: TRBJ2-7
abundance: .
CDR3aa: CASSSGTSGHRSSYEQYF
CDR3nt: TGCGCCAGCAGCTCCGGGACTAGCGGGCACAGGAGCTCCTACGAGCAGTACTTC

d_gene: .
v_gene: TRBV5-1
j_gene: TRBJ1-1
abundance: .
CDR3aa: CASSTATGTLNTEAFF
CDR3nt: TGCGCCAGCAGCACTGCGACAGGAACCCTGAACACTGAAGCTTTCTTT

d_gene: TRBD1
v_gene: TRBV18
j_gene: TRBJ2-3
abundance: .
CDR3aa: CASSGTGAITDTQYF
CDR3nt: TGTGCCAGCTCAGGGACAGGGGCAATCACAGATACGCAGTATTTT

d_gene: TRBD2
v_gene: TRBV6-1
j_gene: TRBJ2-5
abundance: few
CDR3aa: CASIGLAGGQETQYF
CDR3nt: TGTGCCAGCATAGGACTAGCGGGGGGGCAAGAGACCCAGTACTTC

d_gene: .
v_gene: TRBV5-4
j_gene: TRBJ2-3
abundance: .
CDR3aa: CASSFGQSTDTQYF
CDR3nt: TGTGCCAGCAGCTTTGGACAGAGCACAGATACGCAGTATTTT

d_gene: TRBD1
v_gene: TRBV4-1
j_gene: TRBJ1-2
abundance: .
CDR3aa: CASSPNKPGGGYTF
CDR3nt: TGCGCCAGCAGCCCCAACAAGCCAGGGGGTGGCTACACCTTC

d_gene: TRBD1
v_gene: TRBV7-9
j_gene: TRBJ1-4
abundance: .
CDR3aa: CASSLEGTEGKLFF
CDR3nt: TGTGCCAGCAGCTTAGAAGGGACAGAGGGAAAACTGTTTTTT

d_gene: .
v_gene: TRBV19
j_gene: TRBJ2-3
abundance: few
CDR3aa: CASSGGTSRTDTQYF
CDR3nt: TGTGCCAGTAGTGGGGGGACTTCTCGCACAGATACGCAGTATTTT

d_gene: TRBD2
v_gene: TRBV7-2
j_gene: TRBJ2-5
abundance: .
CDR3aa: CASSLLGGIQETQYF
CDR3nt: TGTGCCAGCAGCTTACTCGGGGGGATCCAAGAGACCCAGTACTTC

d_gene: .
v_gene: TRBV10-1
j_gene: TRBJ2-3
abundance: .
CDR3aa: CASSEVLGEGTDTQYF
CDR3nt: TGCGCCAGCAGTGAAGTACTGGGTGAGGGCACAGATACGCAGTATTTT

d_gene: .
v_gene: TRBV18
j_gene: TRBJ1-3
abundance: .
CDR3aa: CASSPLPGAGLSGNTIYF
CDR3nt: TGTGCCAGCTCACCACTACCAGGGGCAGGGCTCTCTGGAAACACCATATATTTT

d_gene: .
v_gene: TRBV9
j_gene: TRBJ2-7
abundance: .
CDR3aa: CASSVDGRPNEQYF
CDR3nt: TGTGCCAGCAGCGTAGACGGGAGACCGAACGAGCAGTACTTC

d_gene: .
v_gene: TRBV4-3
j_gene: TRBJ2-7
abundance: .
CDR3aa: CASSQGAGYEQYF
CDR3nt: TGCGCCAGCAGCCAAGGAGCGGGCTACGAGCAGTACTTC

d_gene: TRBD1
v_gene: TRBV6-6
j_gene: TRBJ2-7
abundance: .
CDR3aa: CASSYSGTDPYEQYF
CDR3nt: TGTGCCAGCAGTTACTCGGGGACAGATCCCTACGAGCAGTACTTC

d_gene: TRBD1
v_gene: TRBV5-1
j_gene: TRBJ2-2
abundance: .
CDR3aa: CASSTGAGELFF
CDR3nt: TGCGCCAGCAGCACAGGGGCGGGGGAGCTGTTTTTT

d_gene: TRBD2
v_gene: TRBV6-1
j_gene: TRBJ2-7
abundance: .
CDR3aa: CASSEGTSGRGF
CDR3nt: TGTGCCAGCAGTGAGGGGACTAGCGGGAGAGGATTC

d_gene: TRBD2
v_gene: TRBV4-1
j_gene: TRBJ2-1
abundance: .
CDR3aa: CASSQGVGRGEQFF
CDR3nt: TGCGCCAGCAGCCAAGGGGTAGGGAGGGGTGAGCAGTTCTTC

d_gene: .
v_gene: TRBV7-3
j_gene: TRBJ1-1
abundance: .
CDR3aa: CASSLRGGGYTEAFF
CDR3nt: TGTGCCAGCAGCTTAAGGGGAGGGGGATACACTGAAGCTTTCTTT

d_gene: TRBD2
v_gene: TRBV7-2
j_gene: TRBJ2-3
abundance: .
CDR3aa: CASTPTSSTDTQYF
CDR3nt: TGTGCCAGCACCCCGACTAGCAGCACAGATACGCAGTATTTT

d_gene: .
v_gene: TRBV21-1
j_gene: TRBJ1-4
abundance: .
CDR3aa: CASSKLDRGGPNEKLFF
CDR3nt: TGTGCCAGCAGCAAGTTGGACAGGGGGGGACCTAATGAAAAACTGTTTTTT

d_gene: TRBD1
v_gene: TRBV6-6
j_gene: TRBJ1-3
abundance: .
CDR3aa: CASSYLDREGNTIYF
CDR3nt: TGTGCCAGCAGTTACTTGGACAGGGAGGGAAACACCATATATTTT

d_gene: TRBD2
v_gene: TRBV6-1
j_gene: TRBJ2-1
abundance: .
CDR3aa: CASTQGLAGYNEQFF
CDR3nt: TGTGCCAGCACCCAGGGACTAGCGGGGTACAATGAGCAGTTCTTC

d_gene: TRBD1
v_gene: TRBV5-4
j_gene: TRBJ1-2
abundance: .
CDR3aa: CASSYGQGNYGYTF
CDR3nt: TGTGCCAGCAGCTACGGACAGGGTAACTATGGCTACACCTTC

d_gene: .
v_gene: TRBV5-4
j_gene: TRBJ1-2
abundance: .
CDR3aa: CASSLGQGGYGYTF
CDR3nt: TGTGCCAGCAGCTTGGGCCAGGGAGGGTATGGCTACACCTTC

d_gene: .
v_gene: TRBV7-2
j_gene: TRBJ1-1
abundance: .
CDR3aa: CASSFASRLNTEAFF
CDR3nt: TGTGCCAGCAGCTTTGCCAGTCGTTTGAACACTGAAGCTTTCTTT

d_gene: .
v_gene: TRBV4-2
j_gene: TRBJ2-7
abundance: .
CDR3aa: CASSQGLVVYEQYF
CDR3nt: TGTGCCAGCAGCCAAGGACTAGTTGTGTACGAGCAGTACTTC

d_gene: TRBD1
v_gene: TRBV30
j_gene: TRBJ2-7
abundance: .
CDR3aa: CAGGTGGMLEQYF
CDR3nt: TGTGCCGGGGGGACAGGGGGTATGCTCGAGCAGTACTTC

d_gene: .
v_gene: TRBV28
j_gene: TRBJ1-3
abundance: .
CDR3aa: CASSLWGRGQGNTIYF
CDR3nt: TGTGCCAGCAGTTTATGGGGGCGGGGGCAAGGAAACACCATATATTTT

d_gene: .
v_gene: TRBV27
j_gene: TRBJ2-5
abundance: .
CDR3aa: CAGSLGSPAGDQYF
CDR3nt: TGTGCCGGCAGTTTGGGCTCCCCGGCAGGGGACCAGTACTTC

d_gene: .
v_gene: TRBV9
j_gene: TRBJ1-5
abundance: .
CDR3aa: CASSVDLDQPQHF
CDR3nt: TGTGCCAGCAGCGTAGATCTAGATCAGCCCCAGCATTTT

d_gene: .
v_gene: TRBV30
j_gene: TRBJ1-6
abundance: .
CDR3aa: CAWRWQGDNSPLHF
CDR3nt: TGTGCCTGGAGGTGGCAGGGTGATAATTCACCCCTCCACTTT

d_gene: TRBD1
v_gene: TRBV4-1
j_gene: TRBJ2-1
abundance: .
CDR3aa: CASSQAGQGFNEQFF
CDR3nt: TGCGCCAGCAGCCAAGCCGGACAGGGCTTCAATGAGCAGTTCTTC

d_gene: .
v_gene: TRBV5-4
j_gene: TRBJ2-1
abundance: .
CDR3aa: CASSYHSNNEQFF
CDR3nt: TGTGCCAGCAGCTATCACAGCAACAATGAGCAGTTCTTC

d_gene: .
v_gene: TRBV27
j_gene: TRBJ2-5
abundance: .
CDR3aa: CASSLEGRTQYF
CDR3nt: TGTGCCAGCAGTTTGGAGGGACGGACCCAGTACTTC

d_gene: .
v_gene: TRBV10-3
j_gene: TRBJ1-1
abundance: .
CDR3aa: CAISQQGDGKTEAFF
CDR3nt: TGTGCCATCAGTCAACAGGGAGACGGTAAGACTGAAGCTTTCTTT

d_gene: TRBD1
v_gene: TRBV19
j_gene: TRBJ1-1
abundance: .
CDR3aa: CASTTRQGTEAFF
CDR3nt: TGTGCCAGTACCACCCGACAGGGCACTGAAGCTTTCTTT

d_gene: .
v_gene: TRBV19
j_gene: TRBJ2-7
abundance: .
CDR3aa: CASTPEGSSYEQYF
CDR3nt: TGTGCCAGTACTCCGGAGGGGAGCTCCTACGAGCAGTACTTC

d_gene: TRBD1
v_gene: TRBV30
j_gene: TRBJ1-5
abundance: .
CDR3aa: CAWSVGTGGYQPQHF
CDR3nt: TGTGCCTGGAGTGTGGGGACAGGGGGTTATCAGCCCCAGCATTTT

d_gene: .
v_gene: TRBV30
j_gene: TRBJ1-2
abundance: .
CDR3aa: CAWSVDSYSMGYTF
CDR3nt: TGTGCCTGGAGTGTAGACAGCTATTCTATGGGCTACACCTTC

d_gene: .
v_gene: TRBV2
j_gene: TRBJ2-6
abundance: .
CDR3aa: CASSDTGGANVLTF
CDR3nt: TGTGCCAGCAGTGATACTGGTGGGGCCAACGTCCTGACTTTC

d_gene: TRBD2
v_gene: TRBV9
j_gene: TRBJ2-7
abundance: .
CDR3aa: CASSVGGSRYEQYF
CDR3nt: TGTGCCAGCAGCGTAGGCGGGAGCAGGTACGAGCAGTACTTC

d_gene: TRBD2
v_gene: TRBV5-1
j_gene: TRBJ2-5
abundance: .
CDR3aa: CASSPGLAGVGEETQYF
CDR3nt: TGCGCCAGCAGCCCCGGACTAGCGGGAGTTGGGGAAGAGACCCAGTACTTC

d_gene: TRBD1
v_gene: TRBV4-2
j_gene: TRBJ1-3
abundance: .
CDR3aa: CASSQAAGTGAGNTIYF
CDR3nt: TGTGCCAGCAGCCAAGCTGCCGGGACAGGGGCTGGAAACACCATATATTTT

d_gene: TRBD2
v_gene: TRBV5-1
j_gene: TRBJ2-3
abundance: .
CDR3aa: CASAAGLTDTQYF
CDR3nt: TGCGCCAGCGCAGCGGGGCTCACAGATACGCAGTATTTT

d_gene: .
v_gene: TRBV6-6
j_gene: TRBJ2-4
abundance: .
CDR3aa: CASSPEGLRKNIQYF
CDR3nt: TGTGCCAGCAGTCCCGAGGGACTCCGCAAAAACATTCAGTACTTC

d_gene: .
v_gene: TRBV29-1
j_gene: TRBJ1-2
abundance: few
CDR3aa: CSVEIFGGYGYTF
CDR3nt: TGCAGCGTTGAGATTTTCGGGGGATATGGCTACACCTTC

d_gene: TRBD2
v_gene: TRBV5-4
j_gene: TRBJ2-5
abundance: .
CDR3aa: CASSSRLAGGETQYF
CDR3nt: TGTGCCAGCAGCTCTAGACTAGCGGGGGGAGAGACCCAGTACTTC

d_gene: TRBD1
v_gene: TRBV29-1
j_gene: TRBJ1-2
abundance: .
CDR3aa: CPQDRGFSSYTF
CDR3nt: TGCCCCCAGGACAGGGGTTTTTCTAGCTACACCTTC

d_gene: TRBD1
v_gene: TRBV7-9
j_gene: TRBJ1-2
abundance: .
CDR3aa: CASSHHRTGPNYGYTF
CDR3nt: TGTGCCAGCAGCCATCATCGGACAGGGCCTAACTATGGCTACACCTTC

d_gene: .
v_gene: TRBV27
j_gene: TRBJ1-1
abundance: .
CDR3aa: CASSWQGSAEAFF
CDR3nt: TGTGCCAGCAGTTGGCAGGGATCAGCTGAAGCTTTCTTT

d_gene: .
v_gene: TRBV27
j_gene: TRBJ1-4
abundance: once
CDR3aa: CASRRHGGGNEKLFF
CDR3nt: TGTGCCAGCAGGCGGCATGGGGGCGGCAATGAAAAACTGTTTTTT

d_gene: TRBD1
v_gene: TRBV27
j_gene: TRBJ2-3
abundance: .
CDR3aa: CASSLGTGTTDTQYF
CDR3nt: TGTGCCAGCAGTTTAGGGACAGGAACCACAGATACGCAGTATTTT